The entry below gives a single TCR beta chain sequence along with its context. This clone's antigen is unknown. Per-base quality was not reported, and no clone a single base away is much larger than it. The germline V gene (reference sequence) gives CDR1 as MNHEY and CDR2 as SMNVEV. The CDR3 goes from the cysteine to the phenylalanine over 13 residues. CDR3 DNA is the only sequence kept; it has 39 bases, read in frame from the first base. V and J are truncated by 5 bases and 5 bases respectively, leaving an intervening sequence of 12 bases. This sample is drawn from a study of blood T cell repertoires in COVID-19 (dated by TCRdb to the early 2020s). In the study overall: Samples from collaborators originated in the United States, Italy and Spain and spanned both the acute and convalescent phases of COVID-19. The material from the prospective study consisted of cDNA or gDNA derived from T cells, B-cell-depleted T cells, or PBMCs. Subjects who had been exposed to COVID-19, were actively infected with it, or had recovered from it provided the deeply sampled blood TCRbeta repertoires that made up the dataset. A freely available public database, intended as a resource for researchers studying the immune response to SARS-CoV-2, is where the repertoires were released. The samples were drawn from two sources: the first 160 participants of the ongoing ImmuneRACE study, and 1,000 to 1,500 subjects contributed by 6 global collaborators. Sample metadata almost always included a de-identified subject ID, COVID-19 status, age in years and sex. Where available, HLA class I and class II types were taken from metadata supplied by the sample provider and were not determined by assay-based typing.

Enrolling through a virtual design, the prospective study's participants ranged in age from roughly 18 to 90 years and lived across 20 to 30 United States geographic areas. In the prospective study, cohorts were assigned on the basis of participant-reported clinical history obtained from a screening survey and a study questionnaire. Recovered participants in ImmuneRACE Cohort 3 were defined as having two consecutive negative NP/OP PCR tests, clearance from a healthcare professional, or resolution of symptoms. Each participant in the prospective study had whole blood, serum and a nasopharyngeal or oropharyngeal swab collected by mobile phlebotomists. Participants in the prospective study had the option to provide additional blood draws and questionnaires over an approximately 2-month period. Blood samples from the prospective study were shipped frozen or at room temperature prior to DNA extraction.

The paper as a whole reports these results and caveats: How much clinical and demographic metadata was included differed by source and by participant, and the metadata was provided uncurated.

The immunoSEQ Assay, a bias-controlled multiplex PCR, was used to amplify TCRbeta CDR3 regions from genomic DNA. In the paper's pipeline: Within the assay, amplification of reference gene primers was used to estimate how many nucleated cells each sample contained. Sequence reads were collapsed and filtered to measure the absolute abundance of every unique TCRbeta CDR3 rearrangement. Productive Simpson clonality was computed per sample as the square root of Simpson's diversity index over productive rearrangements. As stored in TCRdb, this immuneACCESS dataset retains in-frame rearrangements with V and J assigned. A fraction of the clones does not appear; measured against another copy, unresolved V genes explain less than half of the discrepancy, and the remainder lacks a known reason. V and J calls and clone size are as listed in that table; D and trimming were resolved from the DNA. This sample gives roughly 450,000 clones in total; less than 95% of them show up just once. About 0.6% of the sample is in the top ten clones.

The clonotype was recovered from a man aged 18 to 30 who had recovered from COVID-19. Sequencing was done on a sample of PBMCs or T cells enriched from blood (not recorded which). The chain is encoded by TRBV27 joined to TRBJ2-5, with TRBD1 perhaps the D gene, on 5 matching bases. The bases are TGTGCCAGCAGTCCGTGGGGCGCGGAGACCCAGTACTTC. It specifies CASSPWGAETQYF.